Each of the 6 T cell receptor beta chains below was sequenced from the same sample in a study of human T cells and chemical hapten exposure. TCRdb analysed the RACE reads with MiXCR anew, one entry per CDR3 protein. The data show around 250,000 distinct CDR3 sequences, about 9% seen once. Stated time point: pre-sensitization, week 0. Specified treatment: therapeutic diphenylcyclopropenone sensitization with weekly scalp DPC. The sequences come from whole blood, collected in connection with sensitization to the hapten diphenylcyclopropenone (DPC). The receptors stem from a woman in her thirties or forties with alopecia areata. Some clones in this sample may be carry-over from other donors' samples.

The V call is TRBV5-1, the J call TRBJ2-4; 10 bases agree with TRBD2. The CDR3 has 16 amino acids. CDR1 SGHRS and CDR2 YFSETQ come from the germline V gene. J gave up 0 bases and V 1 base, and 1 base lay outside the gene matches. The chain's CDR3 is CASSLTSGIAKNIQYF. For the CDR3, the DNA is TGCGCCAGCAGCTTGACTAGCGGGATAGCCAAAAACATTCAGTACTTC.

The sample holds a few counts of this clonotype. The chain carries TRBV29-1 and TRBJ1-1; unclear D gene. Trimming took off 7 bases at V and 4 bases at J, with 7 bases between the two ends. Germline values: CDR1 SQVTM, CDR2 ANQGSEA. CDR3 size: 10 residues. The CDR3 nucleotides are TGCAGCGCCCTGTTCACTGAAGCTTTCTTT. It encodes CSALFTEAFF.

This clonotype was observed a handful of times. The rearrangement joins TRBV5-6 to TRBJ2-2; D is ambiguous. The CDR3 is 15 residues long. V was shortened by 3 bases and J by 5 bases, with 14 bases between the two germline ends. From germline, CDR1 is SGHDT and CDR2 YYEEEE. CDR3 DNA sequence: TGTGCCAGCAGCTGGGGAAGATTTGCTACCGGGGAGCTGTTTTTT. Amino acid sequence: CASSWGRFATGELFF.

J is TRBJ1-2 and V is TRBV11-2, with TRBD1 matching over 9 bases. Per the germline V gene, CDR1 is SGHAT and CDR2 is FQNNGV. V was clipped by 4 bases and J by 8 bases; unmatched bases: 11. CDR3 length: 15 amino acids. The CDR3 region has the DNA TGTGCCAGCAGCTCCCTCCGGAGGACAGGGGACGGCTACACCTTC. Protein sequence: CASSSLRRTGDGYTF.

This clonotype has a handful of counts. The chain employs TRBV7-3 and TRBJ2-3; possible D gene TRBD2, 7 bases. The length of the CDR3 is 14 residues. The germline V gene encodes CDR1 SGHTA and CDR2 FQGTGA. Trimming left V 1 base short and J 9 bases short, with 14 bases between. The CDR3, as DNA: TGTGCCAGCAGCTTAAACGGGGGGCGGTCAACGCAGTATTTT. Its translation is CASSLNGGRSTQYF. Using reference TRBV7-3 and TRBJ2-3 for the parts outside the CDR3, the full variable domain is GAGVSQTPSNKVTEKGKYVELRCDPISGHTALYWYRQSLGQGPEFLIYFQGTGAADDSGLPNDRFFAVRPEGSVSTLKIQRTERGDSAVYLCASSLNGGRSTQYFGPGTRLTVL.

The V gene is TRBV20-1, the J gene TRBJ2-1, with 8 bases fitting TRBD1. The ends lost 7 bases at V and 4 bases at J; junction bases unmatched: 6. Looked up from germline, CDR1 is DFQATT and CDR2 is SNEGSKA (reference sequence). This CDR3 contains 13 residues. The CDR3 DNA reads TGCAGTGTGGACAGGGCCCGATACAATGAGCAGTTCTTC. Encoded protein: CSVDRARYNEQFF.